This TCR beta chain was documented in a study of T cell responses to AZD1222 COVID-19 vaccine. Per germline, CDR1 SGHDN and CDR2 FVKESK. This CDR3 region has 13 residues. V gave up 5 bases and J gave up 8 bases, with 12 bases separating them. This table comes from immunoSEQ multiplex PCR, and its TCRdb copy is limited to in-frame clones, with some not included. Altogether roughly 140,000 clones are present, approximately 86% being singletons, with the ten largest covering around 3.6%. The sample in question was peripheral blood, obtained on day 0 of AZD1222 vaccination. The chain employs TRBV14 and TRBJ1-4, with D hard to call. This TCR was sampled from an adult in good health. The CDR3 DNA follows: TGTGCCAGCAGCGGCCCTGACTCCGAAAAACTGTTTTTT. This gives the protein CASSGPDSEKLFF.